The 18 T cell receptor beta chains below come from one sample, sequenced in a study of T cell responses to AZD1222 COVID-19 vaccine. TCRdb's copy holds only in-frame clones and misses some; the assay was immunoSEQ multiplex PCR. The profile shows roughly 87,000 clones, roughly 86% of them singletons. Sequences were derived from peripheral blood, sampled 28 days after the second AZD1222 dose. The origin of the receptors is an adult who received the AZD1222 COVID-19 vaccine.

The genes are TRBV20-1 and TRBJ1-2, with 7 bases aligning to TRBD1. The germline V gene encodes CDR1 DFQATT and CDR2 SNEGSKA (reference sequence). The CDR3 is 11 residues long. V was clipped by 7 bases and J by 4 bases; unmatched bases: 3. The CDR3 DNA is TGCAGTGGGGACAGTCGCTATGGCTACACCTTC. It is translated as CSGDSRYGYTF.

The gene calls are TRBV19 and TRBJ1-1; no clear D gene. In germline, CDR1 is LNHDA, CDR2 SQIVND (reference sequence). The CDR3 has 11 amino acids. V lost 5 bases to trimming and J lost 7 bases, with 8 bases between them. CDR3 DNA sequence: TGTGCCAGTAGTTTCCGACGTGAAGCTTTCTTT. Encoded protein: CASSFRREAFF.

The chain links TRBV6-5 to TRBJ1-3; 7 bases line up with TRBD1. The CDR3 sequence is 15 residues long. Germline CDR1 MNHEY, CDR2 SVGAGI. V lost 7 bases, J lost 1 base, and 7 bases stayed unmatched. CDR3 sequence (DNA): TGTGCCAGCAAGTCACAGGGGCTATCTGGAAACACCATATATTTT. It encodes CASKSQGLSGNTIYF.

The V gene is TRBV5-5, the J gene TRBJ1-4; 7 bases are shared with TRBD1. Germline V gene lookup returns CDR1 SGHKS and CDR2 YYEKEE (reference sequence). This CDR3 is built from 15 residues. V lost 4 bases, J lost 3 bases, and 6 bases stayed unmatched. CDR3 amino acids: CASSGRGGANEKLFF. Here the CDR3 DNA reads TGTGCCAGCAGCGGCAGGGGGGGAGCTAATGAAAAACTGTTTTTT. Variable domain in full (rest from reference TRBV5-5 and TRBJ1-4): DAGVTQSPTHLIKTRGQQVTLRCSPISGHKSVSWYQQVLGQGPQFIFQYYEKEERGRGNFPDRFSARQFPNYSSELNVNALLLGDSALYLCASSGRGGANEKLFFGSGTQLSVL.

This clone was seen a single time. The CDR3 DNA sequence: TGTGCCACCAGTGATTCGACAGGGGGAAACACCATATATTTT. Its protein product is CATSDSTGGNTIYF. This chain uses TRBV24-1 with TRBJ1-3; 7 bases are a match to TRBD1. V lost 2 bases, J lost 4 bases, and 1 base stayed unmatched. The CDR3 runs 14 residues. Germline assignment: CDR1 KGHDR and CDR2 SFDVKD.

This clone was observed a handful of times. This chain uses TRBV7-9 with TRBJ1-1; TRBD1 matches 9 bases. CDR1 and CDR2 from the germline V gene are SEHNR and FQNEAQ (reference sequence). V was clipped by 1 base and J by 3 bases; unmatched bases: 9. The length of the CDR3 is 17 residues. The chain's CDR3 is CASSLGRGTGYYTEAFF. DNA of the CDR3: TGTGCCAGCAGCTTAGGGAGGGGGACAGGGTATTACACTGAAGCTTTCTTT.

The rearrangement uses TRBV19 and TRBJ1-6, with a possible D match to TRBD1 (6 bases). Germline V CDR1 and CDR2: LNHDA, SQIVND (reference sequence). Trimming removed 6 bases at V and 9 bases at J, with 9 bases between. This CDR3 region has 12 residues. The CDR3 DNA is TGTGCCAGTAGACAGGGAACTTCACCCCTCCACTTT. Protein product: CASRQGTSPLHF.

This chain uses TRBV10-1 with TRBJ1-3, with TRBD1 identical over 7 bases. The V and J ends lost 6 bases and 0 bases, in that order; junction bases with no gene match: 5. This CDR3 region has 15 residues. In germline, CDR1 is WNHNN, CDR2 SYGVQD (reference sequence). CDR3 residues: CASSSGTVSGNTIYF. In nucleotides, the CDR3 is TGCGCCAGCAGCTCCGGGACAGTCTCTGGAAACACCATATATTTT.

This clone was seen a few times. CDR3 region: CASSQDVRVRQPQHF. CDR3 nucleotides: TGTGCCAGCAGCCAAGACGTCCGGGTCCGTCAGCCCCAGCATTTT. The gene calls are TRBV4-2 and TRBJ1-5; D remains unclear. Trimming took 0 bases from V and 6 from J, leaving 12 bases between them. CDR3 size: 15 residues. Germline V CDR1 and CDR2: LGHNA, YNFKEQ.

The rearrangement links TRBV15 to TRBJ1-6; maybe TRBD1 (6 bases). CDR3 size: 14 residues. CDR1 LNHNV and CDR2 YYDKDF come from the germline V gene (reference sequence). Between the trimmed V and J ends, which lost 5 bases and 1 base, there was a span of 6 bases. The DNA of the CDR3 is TGTGCCACCAGCGGACAGTCCTATAATTCACCCCTCCACTTT. Encoded protein: CATSGQSYNSPLHF.

The chain combines TRBV10-2 with TRBJ2-4; D gene ambiguous. CDR1 and CDR2 (germline): WSHSY, SAAADI. The CDR3 runs to 13 residues. V shed 7 bases and J shed 0 bases, with 7 bases lying between them. The CDR3 here is CASIPLAKNIQYF. As DNA, the CDR3 is TGCGCCAGCATTCCTCTAGCCAAAAACATTCAGTACTTC.

The rearrangement uses TRBV7-8 and TRBJ2-1; 8 nucleotides line up with TRBD1. Trimming removed 5 bases from V and 7 bases from J; junction bases left unmatched: 7. Germline-derived CDR1 and CDR2 are SGHVS and FQNEAQ. CDR3 size: 14 residues. CDR3 in DNA: TGTGCCAGCAGCCCCCGGACAGGGAAGAATGAGCAGTTCTTC. Translating gives CASSPRTGKNEQFF.

This clone occurred once. CDR3 DNA: TGTGCCAGCAGCCCCTCGGACAGGGACACTGAAGCTTTCTTT. Translating it yields CASSPSDRDTEAFF. V usage is TRBV3-1 (or the pseudogene TRBV3-2) and J usage is TRBJ1-1; 8 positions agree with TRBD1. Trimming cost V 4 bases and J 3 bases; bases outside gene matches: 4. The CDR3 is made up of 14 amino acids. Looked up from germline, CDR1 is LGHDT and CDR2 is YNNKEL (reference sequence).

This chain joins TRBV5-1 and TRBJ2-3; D is perhaps TRBD1 (6 bases). Germline values: CDR1 SGHRS, CDR2 YFSETQ. Trimming took off 2 bases at V and 4 bases at J, with 11 bases between the two ends. The CDR3 consists of 14 residues. In DNA, the CDR3 is TGCGCCAGCAGCTTAAGGGACACCTCAGATACGCAGTATTTT. Translating it yields CASSLRDTSDTQYF.

This clone was counted only a few times. The V and J genes are TRBV10-3 and TRBJ1-3; D remains unclear. V was clipped by 6 bases and J by 3 bases, with 15 bases between them. The germline V gene has CDR1 ENHRY and CDR2 SYGVKD. CDR3 size: 15 residues. The CDR3 loop reads CAIRHGKGNGNTIYF. The CDR3, as DNA: TGTGCCATCAGGCACGGGAAGGGCAATGGAAACACCATATATTTT.

This clone was seen more than once but under ten times. The chain recombines TRBV12-3 or TRBV12-4 with TRBJ2-1, with 9 bases fitting TRBD1. The length of the CDR3 is 12 residues. V gave up 6 bases and J gave up 6 bases; unmatched junction bases: 0. The CDR3: CASRDRGNEQFF. The CDR3 coding sequence is TGTGCCAGCAGGGACAGGGGCAATGAGCAGTTCTTC.

This chain connects TRBV9 to TRBJ1-2, with a tentative D call TRBD1 (5 bases). Trimming cost V 0 bases and J 0 bases, with 12 bases left between them. From germline, CDR1 is SGDLS and CDR2 YYNGEE. The CDR3 extends over 16 amino acids. CDR3 region: CASSVGGTATNYGYTF. In DNA, the CDR3 is TGTGCCAGCAGCGTAGGGGGGACGGCTACTAACTATGGCTACACCTTC.

The chain links TRBV11-2 to TRBJ1-1, with a possible D match to TRBD1 (5 bases). V gave up 5 bases and J gave up 4 bases, with 29 bases separating them. Germline CDR1 reads SGHAT; CDR2 reads FQNNGV. The CDR3 has 19 residues. As DNA, the CDR3 is TGTGCCAGCAGCCCATCCAGGTTGGCCGGGGCCCGAAGATCCACTGAAGCTTTCTTT. Translation: CASSPSRLAGARRSTEAFF.